This TCR beta chain was found in a study of cytomegalovirus exposure and HLA in healthy donors. Notes on the study in general: Reports described diagnosis of cytomegalovirus status by the classifier as highly specific and sensitive. The study listed approximately 160 cytomegalovirus-associated TCR beta chains. Earlier findings revealed that most TCR beta V segments proved productive either about 90% or about 30% of the time. There were several of the most significant clusters that appeared linked to common viral pathogens in a later analysis.

With regard to this clone: The target antigen is unknown.

The PCR made use of 60 Vbeta and 13 Jbeta primers. The table came from immunoSEQ multiplex PCR; TCRdb's copy has only in-frame clones and leaves some out. The repertoire has around 90,000 clones, 65% to 85% of them found once; the top ten carry about 4%. With 7 bases removed from V and 5 bases from J, the gap between germline ends came to 14 bases. CDR3 length: 13 residues. Germline assignment: CDR1 SNHLY and CDR2 FYNNEI. The J gene is TRBJ2-5, the V gene TRBV2, with D maybe TRBD1 (5 bases). The origin of this receptor is a man aged 50-59 years in good health and CMV-seronegative. The material sequenced was PBMCs. The CDR3 DNA is TGTGCCAGCAATGGGCAGGGTAGGGAGACCCAGTACTTC. Encoded protein: CASNGQGRETQYF.